Below are 22 T cell receptor beta chains sequenced from a single sample in a study of T cells in localized non-small cell lung cancer. TCRdb keeps only in-frame clones here, not all; method: immunoSEQ multiplex PCR. The table has 30,000 to 40,000 clones, 75% to 90% seen once; the top ten hold around 4.1%. The sequenced sample was peripheral blood, obtained before any cancer treatment. Receptor source: a man aged 35 to 69 with stage I lung adenocarcinoma.

The V and J genes are TRBV7-2 and TRBJ2-2; D possibly matches TRBD1 or TRBD2 (6 bases each). Trimming took off 0 bases at V and 4 bases at J, with 18 bases between the two ends. CDR1 and CDR2 (germline): SGHTA, FQGNSA. The CDR3 extends over 18 amino acids. The CDR3 sequence: CASSLALRGALSTGELFF. The DNA for the CDR3 is TGTGCCAGCAGCTTAGCGCTAAGGGGGGCGCTGAGCACCGGGGAGCTGTTTTTT. The variable domain in full, completed from reference TRBV7-2 and TRBJ2-2, reads GAGVSQSPSNKVTEKGKDVELRCDPISGHTALYWYRQSLGQGLEFLIYFQGNSAPDKSGLPSDRFSAERTGGSVSTLTIQRTQQEDSAVYLCASSLALRGALSTGELFFGEGSRLTVL.

The chain couples TRBV19 to TRBJ2-3; TRBD2 agrees at 10 bases. The CDR3 totals 15 residues. V shed 7 bases, J shed 5 bases, and the junction held 9 bases outside the gene matches. Germline V gives CDR1 LNHDA, CDR2 SQIVND (reference sequence). CDR3 in DNA: TGTGCCAGTACCCGGAGCGGGGGGGCGATAGATACGCAGTATTTT. Its translation: CASTRSGGAIDTQYF.

V is TRBV5-1 and J is TRBJ2-3; D uncertain. The germline V and J ends were trimmed by 0 bases and 3 bases, with 14 bases remaining between them. The CDR3 runs to 16 residues. Germline CDR1 reads SGHRS; CDR2 reads YFSETQ. The CDR3 sequence is CASSLAIKVGTDTQYF. In DNA, the CDR3 is TGCGCCAGCAGCTTGGCCATAAAGGTGGGAACAGATACGCAGTATTTT.

The chain has TRBV30 and TRBJ1-3; no reliable D call. Between the trimmed V and J ends, which lost 1 base and 4 bases, there was a span of 5 bases. Germline lookup yields CDR1 GTSNPN and CDR2 SVGIG (reference sequence). This CDR3 region has 12 residues. The DNA of the CDR3 is TGTGCCTGGAGTGGACGGGGAAACACCATATATTTT. This sequence encodes CAWSGRGNTIYF. Filled out from reference TRBV30 and TRBJ1-3, the complete variable domain reads SQTIHQWPATLVQPVGSPLSLECTVEGTSNPNLYWYRQAAGRGLQLLFYSVGIGQISSEVPQNLSASRPQDRQFILSSKKLLLSDSGFYLCAWSGRGNTIYFGEGSWLTVV.

This clone was counted a few times. V gene TRBV7-9 combines with J gene TRBJ2-7, with 7 bases identical to TRBD1. V gave up 2 bases and J gave up 4 bases; unmatched junction bases: 8. The CDR3 loop spans 15 amino acids. Germline V gene data show CDR1 as SEHNR and CDR2 as FQNEAQ (reference sequence). This CDR3 reads CASSLPGTVVYEQYF. The CDR3 bases are TGTGCCAGCAGCTTACCAGGGACAGTCGTTTACGAGCAGTACTTC.

The rearrangement joins TRBV5-1 to TRBJ2-7; 8 bases are a match to TRBD1. The CDR3 runs to 14 residues. The V segment lost 5 bases and the J segment 2 bases; nucleotides outside the gene matches: 6. Germline V CDR1 and CDR2: SGHRS, YFSETQ. CDR3 loop: CASSRRQGPYEQYF. DNA for the CDR3: TGCGCCAGCAGTCGGAGACAGGGGCCCTACGAGCAGTACTTC.

The rearrangement joins TRBV5-1 to TRBJ2-7, with D possibly matching TRBD1 (6 bases). Germline values: CDR1 SGHRS, CDR2 YFSETQ. V was cut by 3 bases and J by 2 bases, with 15 bases left in between. The CDR3 loop spans 15 amino acids. As DNA, the CDR3 is TGCGCCAGCAGCTCCATGGGGGCCCTGGCCTACGAGCAGTACTTC. Amino acids: CASSSMGALAYEQYF. Complete variable domain (other parts from reference TRBV5-1 and TRBJ2-7): KAGVTQTPRYLIKTRGQQVTLSCSPISGHRSVSWYQQTPGQGLQFLFEYFSETQRNKGNFPGRFSGRQFSNSRSEMNVSTLELGDSALYLCASSSMGALAYEQYFGPGTRLTVT.

This chain uses TRBV10-1 with TRBJ2-1; 9 positions match TRBD2. Germline-derived CDR1 and CDR2 are WNHNN and SYGVQD (reference sequence). Germline trimming cut 6 bases from V and 7 bases from J; bases unmatched to any gene: 19. The CDR3 is 18 residues long. Here the CDR3 DNA reads TGCGCCAGCAGGGATCAATTTACGGCGGGGGGGCCCATTAATGAGCAGTTCTTC. Translating gives CASRDQFTAGGPINEQFF.

This clone was seen more than once but under ten times. The chain carries TRBV10-1 and TRBJ2-2, with D tentatively TRBD2 (6 bases). Germline CDR1 and CDR2: WNHNN and SYGVQD (reference sequence). This CDR3 has 13 residues. Trimming took 7 bases from V and 7 from J, leaving 13 bases between them. The CDR3 coding sequence is TGCGCCAGCACCCACAGGAGGGACGGGGAGCTGTTTTTT. Encoded protein: CASTHRRDGELFF.

This clone was seen only once. DNA for the CDR3: TGCGCCAGCAGCCAAGTATCCGGGACAGGATATGGCTACACCTTC. Translated: CASSQVSGTGYGYTF. The rearrangement links TRBV4-1 to TRBJ1-2; 8 nucleotides match TRBD1. The V and J ends lost 1 base and 5 bases, in that order; junction bases with no gene match: 6. The germline gives CDR1 MGHRA, CDR2 YSYEKL. There are 15 residues in the CDR3.

The CDR3 region is CASSEAAGGPNEQFF. As DNA, the CDR3 is TGTGCCAGCAGTGAAGCAGCGGGGGGGCCAAATGAGCAGTTCTTC. This sequence joins TRBV6-1 and TRBJ2-1; 10 bases match TRBD2. With V trimmed by 0 bases and J by 7 bases, 3 bases remained unmatched. The germline CDR1 and CDR2 sequences are MNHNS and SASEGT. The CDR3 is 15 amino acids.

V is TRBV9 and J is TRBJ1-1; D unresolved. Per germline, CDR1 SGDLS and CDR2 YYNGEE. CDR3 length: 14 amino acids. The germline V and J ends were trimmed by 4 bases and 0 bases, with 10 bases remaining between them. The CDR3 coding sequence is TGTGCCAGCAGCCGGACTGTTTTGAACACTGAAGCTTTCTTT. Its translation: CASSRTVLNTEAFF.

The chain combines TRBV5-6 with TRBJ1-6; D gene uncertain. CDR1 and CDR2 (germline): SGHDT, YYEEEE. This CDR3 is 15 amino acids long. The germline V and J ends were trimmed by 4 bases and 7 bases, with 15 bases remaining between them. The CDR3 sequence is CASSIGGLTNSPLHF. The CDR3 DNA reads as TGTGCCAGCAGCATCGGTGGCCTCACCAATTCACCCCTCCACTTT.

This chain links TRBV4-1 with TRBJ2-7; TRBD1 agrees at 9 bases. The germline CDR1 and CDR2 sequences are MGHRA and YSYEKL. With 2 bases clipped from V and 3 bases from J, the junction kept 2 bases outside the gene matches. The length of the CDR3 is 14 residues. CDR3: CASSQRQGGYEQYF. The CDR3 nucleotides are TGCGCCAGCAGCCAAAGACAGGGGGGCTACGAGCAGTACTTC.

The CDR3 region is CASSLGGEAFF. The CDR3 region has the DNA TGTGCCAGCAGCTTAGGGGGTGAAGCTTTCTTT. The J gene is TRBJ1-1, the V gene TRBV7-9, with D unresolved. Trimming took off 1 base at V and 7 bases at J, with 4 bases between the two ends. This CDR3 has 11 amino acids. Looked up from germline, CDR1 is SEHNR and CDR2 is FQNEAQ (reference sequence).

This clone occurred a few times. The genes are TRBV2 and TRBJ1-1; possibly TRBD1 for D (5 bases). Germline values: CDR1 SNHLY, CDR2 FYNNEI. The CDR3 consists of 14 residues. V was pared by 1 base and J by 8 bases, with 14 bases between. CDR3 sequence reads: CASSEGRQGREAFF. The CDR3 coding sequence is TGTGCCAGCAGTGAAGGGCGTCAGGGAAGGGAAGCTTTCTTT.

V is TRBV5-1 and J is TRBJ2-5, with no clear D. Germline V gene sequence: CDR1 SGHRS, CDR2 YFSETQ. V was cut by 0 bases and J by 1 base, with 13 bases left in between. This CDR3 has 16 residues. The CDR3 sequence is CASSLAVSRIQETQYF. The CDR3 nucleotides read TGCGCCAGCAGCTTGGCCGTATCAAGGATCCAAGAGACCCAGTACTTC. Looking up the rest from reference TRBV5-1 and TRBJ2-5 gives the full variable domain: KAGVTQTPRYLIKTRGQQVTLSCSPISGHRSVSWYQQTPGQGLQFLFEYFSETQRNKGNFPGRFSGRQFSNSRSEMNVSTLELGDSALYLCASSLAVSRIQETQYFGPGTRLLVL.

V gene TRBV2 combines with J gene TRBJ1-1; unclear D gene. In germline, CDR1 is SNHLY, CDR2 FYNNEI. Trimming took 5 bases from V and 1 from J, leaving 8 bases between them. The CDR3 consists of 13 residues. CDR3 region: CASSLDANTEAFF. The CDR3 DNA sequence: TGTGCCAGCAGTCTTGACGCGAACACTGAAGCTTTCTTT.

Regarding this clone: A read error may produce the germline difference seen at one junction end. This chain connects TRBV5-4 to TRBJ1-1; TRBD1 might be the D (6 bases). Germline-derived CDR1 and CDR2 are SGHNT and YYREEE (reference sequence). The CDR3 loop spans 16 amino acids. The CDR3 reads CASRLGGQNLNTEAFF. In nucleotides, the CDR3 is TGTGCCAGCAGGTTGGGGGGACAAAACTTGAACACTGAAGCTTTCTTT.

The J gene is TRBJ2-2, the V gene TRBV27; 8 bases align to TRBD1. This CDR3 region has 16 residues. The germline CDR1 and CDR2 sequences are MNHEY and SMNVEV (reference sequence). Trimming removed 3 bases from V and 6 bases from J; junction bases left unmatched: 9. The CDR3 sequence: CASSFVRGLFPGELFF. For the CDR3, the DNA is TGTGCCAGCAGTTTTGTCAGGGGGCTCTTTCCCGGGGAGCTGTTTTTT.

The rearrangement uses TRBV4-2 and TRBJ1-4; 8 bases fit TRBD1. The trim removed 1 base at V and 5 bases at J, leaving 3 bases unmatched. From germline, CDR1 is LGHNA and CDR2 YNFKEQ. The CDR3 is 15 residues long. In DNA, the CDR3 is TGTGCCAGCAGCCAAGGGGACAGGCAAAATGAAAAACTGTTTTTT. Translated: CASSQGDRQNEKLFF.

This rearrangement joins TRBV29-1 to TRBJ1-2; TRBD1 agrees at 8 bases. The CDR3 consists of 14 residues. V shed 2 bases and J 3 bases; nucleotides not matched to a gene: 5. Germline assignment: CDR1 SQVTM and CDR2 ANQGSEA. The CDR3 loop reads CSVEWGQEDYGYTF. The CDR3 DNA is TGCAGCGTTGAATGGGGACAGGAAGACTATGGCTACACCTTC.